This entry lists 18 T cell receptor beta chains sequenced from one sample in a study of blood T cell repertoires in COVID-19. The table came from immunoSEQ multiplex PCR; TCRdb's copy has only in-frame clones and leaves some out. The sample shows about 530,000 clones, roughly nine tenths of them seen only once. The sequenced material came from peripheral blood. These receptors were collected from a woman in her forties or fifties with COVID-19, enrolled during active disease.

The genes are TRBV12-3 or TRBV12-4 and TRBJ1-1; no definite D call. The CDR3 is made up of 12 amino acids. V lost 6 bases to trimming and J lost 6 bases, with 11 bases between them. In DNA form, the CDR3 reads TGTGCCAGCAGCCCCGCGAGGGCTGAAGCTTTCTTT. This codes for CASSPARAEAFF.

The chain employs TRBV18 and TRBJ2-2; possible D gene TRBD2, 6 bases. Between the trimmed V and J ends, which lost 2 bases and 0 bases, there was a span of 10 bases. This CDR3 is 16 amino acids long. From germline, CDR1 is KGHSH and CDR2 LQKENI. CDR3 DNA sequence: TGTGCCAGCTCACCAGGAGGGGTTCCGAACACCGGGGAGCTGTTTTTT. Protein sequence: CASSPGGVPNTGELFF. Full variable domain (remainder filled in from reference TRBV18 and TRBJ2-2): NAGVMQNPRHLVRRRGQEARLRCSPMKGHSHVYWYRQLPEEGLKFMVYLQKENIIDESGMPKERFSAEFPKEGPSILRIQQVVRGDSAAYFCASSPGGVPNTGELFFGEGSRLTVL.

The chain is built from TRBV5-8 and TRBJ2-7, with 7 bases lining up with TRBD1. Trimming took 2 bases from V and 0 from J; bases not matched to a gene: 11. Germline V gene lookup returns CDR1 SGHTS and CDR2 YDEGEE. The CDR3 covers 17 residues. The CDR3 DNA follows: TGTGCCAGCAGCTTCCACATACGACAGGGTAGCTCCTACGAGCAGTACTTC. Protein sequence: CASSFHIRQGSSYEQYF.

The chain employs TRBV7-8 and TRBJ2-1; TRBD1 agrees at 10 bases. Germline loops: CDR1 SGHVS, CDR2 FQNEAQ. This CDR3 has 17 residues. V dropped 1 base and J dropped 4; count of bases not matched to a gene: 7. Here the CDR3 DNA reads TGTGCCAGCAGCTTAGTGCCCGGGACAGGGGCGTACAATGAGCAGTTCTTC. Translation: CASSLVPGTGAYNEQFF.

V gene TRBV5-4 combines with J gene TRBJ2-3; 14 nucleotides match TRBD2. With 4 bases clipped from V and 3 bases from J, the junction kept 4 bases outside the gene matches. CDR1 and CDR2 from the germline V gene are SGHNT and YYREEE (reference sequence). CDR3 length: 16 amino acids. CDR3 region: CASSARTSGGTDTQYF. The CDR3 DNA reads TGTGCCAGCAGCGCCCGGACTAGCGGGGGGACAGATACGCAGTATTTT.

The rearrangement joins TRBV2 to TRBJ1-6, with D perhaps TRBD1 (5 bases). The V end lost 5 bases, the J end lost 4 bases, and 12 bases lay between the germline ends. Germline CDR1 and CDR2: SNHLY and FYNNEI. The CDR3 is 15 residues long. CDR3 sequence: CASSPQTAYNSPLHF. DNA for the CDR3: TGTGCCAGCAGTCCACAGACAGCGTATAATTCACCCCTCCACTTT.

The chain is built from TRBV3-1 (or the pseudogene TRBV3-2) and TRBJ2-6; D is possibly TRBD2 (5 bases). V lost 0 bases to trimming and J lost 2 bases, with 5 bases between them. This CDR3 contains 15 residues. CDR1 is LGHDT and CDR2 is YNNKEL in the germline V gene (reference sequence). The CDR3 nucleotides are TGTGCCAGCAGCCAAGATAGCGCTGGGGCCAACGTCCTGACTTTC. This translates into CASSQDSAGANVLTF.

The chain joins TRBV10-2 to TRBJ2-7; D possibly corresponds to TRBD1 (5 bases). The CDR3 consists of 12 residues. Germline V gives CDR1 WSHSY, CDR2 SAAADI. The ends were cut back, 4 bases at V and 6 bases at J, with 10 bases in the middle. Here the CDR3 DNA reads TGCGCCAGCAGTGCCCAGGGTGGCGAGCAGTACTTC. This codes for CASSAQGGEQYF.

This chain connects TRBV11-1 to TRBJ2-3; 11 bases fit TRBD1. Per germline, CDR1 SGHAT and CDR2 FQDESV (reference sequence). The CDR3 totals 14 residues. J was trimmed by 5 bases and V by 5 bases; bases with no gene match: 3. In DNA, the CDR3 is TGTGCCAGCAGCCCGGACAGGGGGCAAGATACGCAGTATTTT. Amino acid sequence: CASSPDRGQDTQYF.

The rearrangement joins TRBV6-5 to TRBJ1-6; D remains unclear. Germline CDR1 and CDR2: MNHEY and SVGAGI. V gave up 0 bases and J gave up 7 bases, with 10 bases separating them. The CDR3 loop spans 15 amino acids. The CDR3 spells CASSYSHYGNSPLHF. The CDR3 DNA sequence: TGTGCCAGCAGTTACTCCCACTATGGGAATTCACCCCTCCACTTT.

The chain combines TRBV24-1 with TRBJ2-6; TRBD2 matches at 8 bases. V lost 1 base to trimming and J lost 0 bases; unmatched junction nucleotides: 16. There are 22 residues in the CDR3. Germline CDR1 KGHDR, CDR2 SFDVKD. CDR3 bases: TGTGCCACCAGTGATTTATATTTGGTCCTACCGGGGGGGAGCTCTGGGGCCAACGTCCTGACTTTC. Translating it yields CATSDLYLVLPGGSSGANVLTF.

This clone came up once. The gene calls are TRBV5-1 and TRBJ2-3; no clear D gene. Per germline, CDR1 SGHRS and CDR2 YFSETQ. The CDR3 extends over 16 amino acids. V was shortened by 0 bases and J by 0 bases, with 11 bases between the two germline ends. The CDR3 nucleotides read TGCGCCAGCAGCTTGGGGGCCGCTTCCAGCACAGATACGCAGTATTTT. The encoded protein is CASSLGAASSTDTQYF.

This chain joins TRBV6-5 and TRBJ1-3, with 8 nucleotides matching TRBD1. Germline-derived CDR1 and CDR2 are MNHEY and SVGAGI. V was clipped by 5 bases and J by 2 bases; unmatched bases: 5. This CDR3 has 15 residues. CDR3 DNA: TGTGCCAGCAGTCTAACGACAGGGGCTGGAAACACCATATATTTT. Protein: CASSLTTGAGNTIYF.

V usage is TRBV27 and J usage is TRBJ1-1; possibly TRBD1 for D (5 bases). The ends were cut back, 7 bases at V and 5 bases at J, with 23 bases in the middle. The CDR3 sequence is 16 residues long. Germline V gives CDR1 MNHEY, CDR2 SMNVEV (reference sequence). The CDR3 DNA reads as TGTGCCAGCACCGAACCTTTTACGGGACGGGGGACTGAAGCTTTCTTT. Residues: CASTEPFTGRGTEAFF.

The gene calls are TRBV5-6 and TRBJ1-2, with D perhaps TRBD1 (6 bases). V was pared by 4 bases and J by 5 bases, with 12 bases between. Germline V CDR1 and CDR2: SGHDT, YYEEEE. There are 13 residues in the CDR3. CDR3 DNA sequence: TGTGCCAGCAGCCTAGGACAGCAGTATGGCTACACCTTC. This translates into CASSLGQQYGYTF.

This chain links TRBV5-5 with TRBJ1-2, with a possible D match to TRBD1 (6 bases). The germline gives CDR1 SGHKS, CDR2 YYEKEE (reference sequence). The V end lost 3 bases, the J end lost 3 bases, and 18 bases lay between the germline ends. This CDR3 comprises 16 residues. CDR3 protein: CASSSQTITGYYGYTF. The CDR3 nucleotides read TGTGCCAGCAGCTCACAGACAATAACAGGGTACTATGGCTACACCTTC.

The chain combines TRBV6-1 with TRBJ2-1, with 9 bases matching TRBD1. This CDR3 has 15 residues. Germline V lookup: CDR1 MNHNS, CDR2 SASEGT. V lost 3 bases and J lost 10; bases outside the gene matches: 10. CDR3: CASSDPGQGSGEQFF. CDR3 DNA sequence: TGTGCCAGCAGTGACCCGGGACAGGGATCTGGCGAGCAGTTCTTC.

In the case of this clone: This may stem from a read error, because a much larger clone lies one nucleotide away. This specimen includes other DNA sequences encoding the same CDR3. V usage is TRBV5-1 and J usage is TRBJ1-1; 7 bases are shared with TRBD1. Germline V gene lookup returns CDR1 SGHRS and CDR2 YFSETQ. J lost 4 bases, V lost 0 bases, and 0 bases had no gene match. CDR3 length: 13 residues. CDR3 loop: CASSLDRGTEAFF. CDR3 nucleotide sequence: TGCGCCAGCAGCTTGGACAGGGGCACTGAAGCTTTCTTT.